This entry is about one T cell receptor (beta chain). This specimen comes from a study of tumor T cells in aggressive B-cell lymphoma. The CDR3 contains 14 residues. CDR1 and CDR2 (germline): LNHDA, SQIVND (reference sequence). V lost 7 bases and J 7 bases, leaving 17 bases between the germline ends. Here immunoSEQ multiplex PCR was the method, and the copy in TCRdb shows in-frame clones only, minus some. The sample lists under 7,000 clones, more than 85% occurring once. The sequence derives from an adult with diffuse large B cell lymphoma. What was sequenced was tumor tissue. This chain links TRBV19 with TRBJ1-5; D not resolved. CDR3: CASTTDRFWQPQHF. The DNA of the CDR3 is TGTGCCAGTACTACCGATCGGTTTTGGCAGCCCCAGCATTTT.